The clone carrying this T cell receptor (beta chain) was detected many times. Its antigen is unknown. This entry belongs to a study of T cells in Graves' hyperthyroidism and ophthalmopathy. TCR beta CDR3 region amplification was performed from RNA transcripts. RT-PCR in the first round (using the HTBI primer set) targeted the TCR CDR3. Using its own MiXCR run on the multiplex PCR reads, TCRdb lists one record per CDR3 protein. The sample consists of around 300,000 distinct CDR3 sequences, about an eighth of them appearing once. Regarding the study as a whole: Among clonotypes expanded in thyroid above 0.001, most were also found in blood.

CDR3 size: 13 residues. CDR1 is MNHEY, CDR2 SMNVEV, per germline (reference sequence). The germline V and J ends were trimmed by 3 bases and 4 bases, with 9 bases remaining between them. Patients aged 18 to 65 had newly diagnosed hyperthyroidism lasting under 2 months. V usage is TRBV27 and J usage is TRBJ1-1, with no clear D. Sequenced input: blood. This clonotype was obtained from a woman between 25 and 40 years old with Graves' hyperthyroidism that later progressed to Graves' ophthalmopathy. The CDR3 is CASSLDWGTEAFF. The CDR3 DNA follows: TGTGCCAGCAGTTTGGACTGGGGCACTGAAGCTTTCTTT.